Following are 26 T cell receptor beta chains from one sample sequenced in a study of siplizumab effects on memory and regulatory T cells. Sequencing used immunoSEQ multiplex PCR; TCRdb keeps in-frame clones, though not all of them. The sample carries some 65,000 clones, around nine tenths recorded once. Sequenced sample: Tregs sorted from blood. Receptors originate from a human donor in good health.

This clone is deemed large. The CDR3 spells CASSVGGNEGGYTF. The CDR3 region has the DNA TGTGCCAGCAGCGTGGGAGGGAACGAAGGGGGCTACACCTTC. This rearrangement joins TRBV9 to TRBJ1-2; D unclear. Germline-derived CDR1 and CDR2 are SGDLS and YYNGEE. The CDR3 totals 14 residues. The V gene lost 2 bases and the J gene lost 8 bases, with 16 bases spanning the gap.

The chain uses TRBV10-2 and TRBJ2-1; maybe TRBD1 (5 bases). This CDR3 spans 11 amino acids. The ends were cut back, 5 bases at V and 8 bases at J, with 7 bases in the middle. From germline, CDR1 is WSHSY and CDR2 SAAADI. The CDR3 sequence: CASSQGDEQFF. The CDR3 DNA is TGCGCCAGCAGTCAGGGTGATGAGCAGTTCTTC.

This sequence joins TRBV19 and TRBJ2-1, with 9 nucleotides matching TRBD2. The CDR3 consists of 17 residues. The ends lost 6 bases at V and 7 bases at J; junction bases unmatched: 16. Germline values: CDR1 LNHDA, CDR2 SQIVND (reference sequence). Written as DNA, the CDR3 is TGTGCCAGTAGCCCGCCATGGGTAGCGGGAGTGGGTAATGAGCAGTTCTTC. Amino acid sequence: CASSPPWVAGVGNEQFF.

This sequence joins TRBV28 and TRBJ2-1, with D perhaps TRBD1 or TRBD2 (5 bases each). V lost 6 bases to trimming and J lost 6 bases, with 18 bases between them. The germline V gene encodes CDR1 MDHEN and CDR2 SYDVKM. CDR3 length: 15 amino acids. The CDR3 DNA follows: TGTGCCAGCAGCTCCCTTCGTGGGGGTACCAATGAGCAGTTCTTC. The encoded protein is CASSSLRGGTNEQFF.

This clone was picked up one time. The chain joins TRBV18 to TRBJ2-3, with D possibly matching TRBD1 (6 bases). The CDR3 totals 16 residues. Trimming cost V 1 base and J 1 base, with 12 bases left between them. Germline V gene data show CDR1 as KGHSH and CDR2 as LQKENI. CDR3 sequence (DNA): TGTGCCAGCTCACCACTGTACAGGACAGGCACAGATACGCAGTATTTT. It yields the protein CASSPLYRTGTDTQYF.

The DNA for the CDR3 is TGTGCCAGTAGTATATCTAGAGGAGAGACCCAGTACTTC. Translating it yields CASSISRGETQYF. V gene TRBV19 combines with J gene TRBJ2-5, with D unclear. V lost 2 bases and J 4 bases, leaving 8 bases between the germline ends. Germline lookup yields CDR1 LNHDA and CDR2 SQIVND (reference sequence). CDR3 length: 13 residues.

The CDR3 here is CASSLGQLAGGSNEQYF. DNA for the CDR3: TGTGCCAGCAGCTTGGGACAACTAGCGGGAGGTTCCAACGAGCAGTACTTC. The rearrangement uses TRBV5-4 and TRBJ2-7; 12 bases align to TRBD2. Germline loops: CDR1 SGHNT, CDR2 YYREEE (reference sequence). The CDR3 consists of 17 residues. V gave up 0 bases and J gave up 5 bases; unmatched junction bases: 9.

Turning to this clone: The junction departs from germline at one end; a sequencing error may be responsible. CDR3 amino acids: CASNRGEPTGRLF. Here the CDR3 DNA reads TGTGCCAGCAATAGGGGGGAACCGACAGGGCGCCTCTTC. The J gene is TRBJ1-2, the V gene TRBV6-1, with 7 bases matching TRBD1. From germline, CDR1 is MNHNS and CDR2 SASEGT. This CDR3 spans 13 amino acids.

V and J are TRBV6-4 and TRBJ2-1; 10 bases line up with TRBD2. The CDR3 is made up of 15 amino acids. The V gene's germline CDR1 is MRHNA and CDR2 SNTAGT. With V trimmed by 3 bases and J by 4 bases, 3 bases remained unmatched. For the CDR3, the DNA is TGTGCCAGCAGTGAACTAGCGGGGTTTTACAATGAGCAGTTCTTC. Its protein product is CASSELAGFYNEQFF.

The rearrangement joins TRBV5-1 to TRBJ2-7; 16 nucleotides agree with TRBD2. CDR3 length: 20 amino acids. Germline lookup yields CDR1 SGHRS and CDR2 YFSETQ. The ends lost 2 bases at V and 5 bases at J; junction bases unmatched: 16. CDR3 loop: CASSFMGPGLAGGPGHEQYF. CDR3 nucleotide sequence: TGCGCCAGCAGCTTTATGGGCCCGGGACTAGCGGGAGGGCCAGGACACGAGCAGTACTTC.

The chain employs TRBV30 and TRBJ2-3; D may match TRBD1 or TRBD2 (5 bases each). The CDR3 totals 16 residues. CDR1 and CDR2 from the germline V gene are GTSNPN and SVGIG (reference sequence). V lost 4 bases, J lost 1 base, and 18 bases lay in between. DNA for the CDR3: TGTGCCTGGAACAGACTAAGGGGTGGTGGCACAGATACGCAGTATTTT. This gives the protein CAWNRLRGGGTDTQYF.

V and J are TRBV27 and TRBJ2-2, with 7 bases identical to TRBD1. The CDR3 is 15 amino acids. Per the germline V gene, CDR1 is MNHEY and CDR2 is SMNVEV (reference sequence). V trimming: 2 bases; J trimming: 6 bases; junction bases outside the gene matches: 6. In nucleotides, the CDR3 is TGTGCCAGCAGTTTAACAGGGGCCGCAGCCGGGGAGCTGTTTTTT. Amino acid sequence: CASSLTGAAAGELFF.

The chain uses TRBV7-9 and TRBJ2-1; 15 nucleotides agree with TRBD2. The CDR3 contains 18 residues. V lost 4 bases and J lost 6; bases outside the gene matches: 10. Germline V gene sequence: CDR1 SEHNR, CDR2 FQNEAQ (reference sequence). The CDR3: CASSSGWTSGRAGNEQFF. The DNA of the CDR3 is TGTGCCAGCAGCTCGGGCTGGACTAGCGGGAGGGCCGGCAATGAGCAGTTCTTC.

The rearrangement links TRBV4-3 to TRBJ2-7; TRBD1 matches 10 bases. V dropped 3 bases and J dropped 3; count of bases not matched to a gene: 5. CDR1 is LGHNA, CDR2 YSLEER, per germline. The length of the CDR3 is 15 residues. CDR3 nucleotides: TGCGCCAGCAGCCAGGGACAGGGGCCTTTCTACGAGCAGTACTTC. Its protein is CASSQGQGPFYEQYF.

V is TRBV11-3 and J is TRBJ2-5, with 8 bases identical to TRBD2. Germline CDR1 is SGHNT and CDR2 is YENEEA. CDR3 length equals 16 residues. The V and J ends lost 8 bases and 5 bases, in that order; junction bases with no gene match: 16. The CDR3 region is CASHRHGREAGETQYF. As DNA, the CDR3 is TGTGCCAGCCACAGACACGGGCGGGAGGCCGGGGAGACCCAGTACTTC.

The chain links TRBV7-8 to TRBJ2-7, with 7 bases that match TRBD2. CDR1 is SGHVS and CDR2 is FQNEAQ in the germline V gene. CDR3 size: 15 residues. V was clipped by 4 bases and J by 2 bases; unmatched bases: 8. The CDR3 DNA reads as TGTGCCAGCAGCTCCCGTAGACTAGCCGCCTACGAGCAGTACTTC. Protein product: CASSSRRLAAYEQYF.

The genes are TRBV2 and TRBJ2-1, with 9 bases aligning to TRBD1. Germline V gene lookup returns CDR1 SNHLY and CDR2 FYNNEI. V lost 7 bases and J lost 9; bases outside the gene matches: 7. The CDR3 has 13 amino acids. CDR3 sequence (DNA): TGTGCCAGCACTGGGACAGGGAGGGGTGAGCAGTTCTTC. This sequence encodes CASTGTGRGEQFF.

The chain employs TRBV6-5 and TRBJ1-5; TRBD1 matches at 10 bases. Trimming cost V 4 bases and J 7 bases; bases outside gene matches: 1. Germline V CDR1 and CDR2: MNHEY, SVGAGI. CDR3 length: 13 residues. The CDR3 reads CASSWDRGQPQHF. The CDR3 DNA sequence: TGTGCCAGCAGTTGGGACAGGGGCCAGCCCCAGCATTTT.

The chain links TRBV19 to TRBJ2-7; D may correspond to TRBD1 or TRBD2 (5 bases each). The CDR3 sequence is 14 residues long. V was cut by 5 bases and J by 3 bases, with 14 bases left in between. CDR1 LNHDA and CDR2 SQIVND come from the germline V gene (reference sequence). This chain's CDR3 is CASSSTGTGYEQYF. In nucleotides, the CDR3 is TGTGCCAGTAGTTCAACCGGGACGGGCTACGAGCAGTACTTC.

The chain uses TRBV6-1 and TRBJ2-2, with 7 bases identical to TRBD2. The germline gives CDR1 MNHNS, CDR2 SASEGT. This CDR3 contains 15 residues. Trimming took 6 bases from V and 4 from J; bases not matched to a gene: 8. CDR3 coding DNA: TGTGCCAGCAGCCCGGCGGGAGTGTCCACCGGGGAGCTGTTTTTT. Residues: CASSPAGVSTGELFF.

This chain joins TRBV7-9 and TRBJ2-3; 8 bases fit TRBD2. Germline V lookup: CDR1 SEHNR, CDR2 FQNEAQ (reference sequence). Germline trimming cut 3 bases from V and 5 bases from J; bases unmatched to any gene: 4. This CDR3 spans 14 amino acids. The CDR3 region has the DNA TGTGCCAGCAGCTTTGCCGGGGGGGGAGATACGCAGTATTTT. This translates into CASSFAGGGDTQYF.

CDR3 in DNA: TGTGCCAGCAGCACGTTTCCGGGACCCTGCTCCTACAATGAGCAGTTCTTC. Encoded protein: CASSTFPGPCSYNEQFF. The chain uses TRBV21-1 and TRBJ2-1. TRBV21-1 is a known pseudogene. This CDR3 region has 17 residues.

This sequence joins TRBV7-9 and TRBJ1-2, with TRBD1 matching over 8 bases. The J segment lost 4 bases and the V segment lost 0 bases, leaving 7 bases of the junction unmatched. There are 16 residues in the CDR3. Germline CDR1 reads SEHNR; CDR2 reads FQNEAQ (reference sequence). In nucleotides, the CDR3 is TGTGCCAGCAGCTTAGCGCAGGGGGCAGGGATCTATGGCTACACCTTC. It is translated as CASSLAQGAGIYGYTF.

CDR3 DNA: TGTGCCAGCAGCCCCGGTCGCCCGATGAACACTGAAGCTTTCTTT. It specifies CASSPGRPMNTEAFF. The chain employs TRBV7-2 and TRBJ1-1; D call uncertain. Trimming left V 5 bases short and J 0 bases short, with 13 bases between. This CDR3 has 15 residues. CDR1 and CDR2 from the germline V gene are SGHTA and FQGNSA.

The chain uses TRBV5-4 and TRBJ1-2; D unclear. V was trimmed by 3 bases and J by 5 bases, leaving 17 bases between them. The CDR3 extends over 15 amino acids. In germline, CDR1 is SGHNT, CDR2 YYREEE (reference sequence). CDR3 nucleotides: TGTGCCAGCAGCTCGGCCGGGAACCTTCGGTATGGCTACACCTTC. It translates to CASSSAGNLRYGYTF.

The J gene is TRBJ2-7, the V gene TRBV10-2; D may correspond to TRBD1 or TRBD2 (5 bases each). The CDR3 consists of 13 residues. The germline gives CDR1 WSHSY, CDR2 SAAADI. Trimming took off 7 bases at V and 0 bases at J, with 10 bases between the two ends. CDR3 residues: CASNTGPSYEQYF. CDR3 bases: TGCGCCAGCAATACGGGGCCCTCCTACGAGCAGTACTTC.